A selection of T cell receptor beta chains follows, all from one sample in a study of graft-versus-host responses after intestinal transplantation. Which antigens these TCRs recognize remains unknown. Sequencing was performed with immunoSEQ multiplex PCR; in TCRdb, only in-frame clones are kept and a portion is missing. The data contain 75,000 to 95,000 clones, approximately 89% of them singletons. Material: unstimulated CD4+ T cells sorted from spleen or lymph node cells, obtained before transplant. The origin of the receptors is a human donor who was the organ donor for an intestinal transplant. CDR3s include the opening cysteine and the closing phenylalanine or tryptophan. Each record gives: D gene, V gene, J gene, CDR3 protein, CDR3 DNA. D genes are given only for firm matches.

d_call: TRBD2
v_call: TRBV11-1
j_call: TRBJ2-1
cdr3_aa: CASSSRLAGGINEQFF
cdr3_nt: TGTGCCAGCAGCTCAAGACTAGCGGGAGGAATCAATGAGCAGTTCTTC

d_call: NA
v_call: TRBV18
j_call: TRBJ1-2
cdr3_aa: CASSPNPRDYGYTF
cdr3_nt: TGTGCCAGCTCGCCAAACCCGAGGGACTATGGCTACACCTTC

d_call: NA
v_call: TRBV28
j_call: TRBJ1-1
cdr3_aa: CASSLSAERTSEAFF
cdr3_nt: TGTGCCAGCAGTTTATCGGCCGAGCGAACAAGCGAAGCTTTCTTT

d_call: NA
v_call: TRBV5-4
j_call: TRBJ1-1
cdr3_aa: CASNRNTGTEAFF
cdr3_nt: TGTGCCAGCAACCGGAATACAGGGACTGAAGCTTTCTTT

d_call: NA
v_call: TRBV5-1
j_call: TRBJ1-3
cdr3_aa: CASSGGQGPSGNTIYF
cdr3_nt: TGCGCCAGCAGCGGTGGTCAGGGTCCCTCTGGAAACACCATATATTTT

d_call: NA
v_call: TRBV2
j_call: TRBJ1-1
cdr3_aa: CASSERETEAFF
cdr3_nt: TGTGCCAGCAGTGAACGGGAAACTGAAGCTTTCTTT

d_call: NA
v_call: TRBV7-2
j_call: TRBJ1-6
cdr3_aa: CASSLTGQYSPLHF
cdr3_nt: TGTGCCAGCAGCTTAACAGGGCAGTACTCACCCCTCCACTTT

d_call: NA
v_call: TRBV5-1
j_call: TRBJ1-1
cdr3_aa: CASSWTENTEAFF
cdr3_nt: TGCGCCAGCAGCTGGACAGAGAACACTGAAGCTTTCTTT

d_call: NA
v_call: TRBV30
j_call: TRBJ2-1
cdr3_aa: CAWTRGTSSYNEQFF
cdr3_nt: TGTGCCTGGACCAGGGGAACAAGCTCCTACAATGAGCAGTTCTTC

d_call: NA
v_call: TRBV4-2
j_call: TRBJ1-6
cdr3_aa: CASSQGGLYNSPLHF
cdr3_nt: TGTGCCAGCAGCCAAGGTGGACTTTATAATTCACCCCTCCACTTT

d_call: TRBD2
v_call: TRBV2
j_call: TRBJ2-5
cdr3_aa: CASRLRSGGPGTQYF
cdr3_nt: TGTGCCAGCAGACTGAGGAGCGGGGGCCCTGGGACCCAGTACTTC

d_call: NA
v_call: TRBV21-1
j_call: TRBJ2-1
cdr3_aa: CASVLPLVSYNEQFF
cdr3_nt: TGTGCCAGCGTCCTCCCCTTAGTCTCCTACAATGAGCAGTTCTTC